This T cell receptor (beta chain) appears in the sequencing data of a study of OX40 agonist ivuxolimab in advanced cancers. Overall study results and limits: The study observed clonal expansion of CD4+ and CD8+ blood T cells by week 6 at 0.1 to 3.0 mg/kg.

V lost 3 bases to trimming and J lost 6 bases, with 15 bases between them. The CDR3 loop spans 15 amino acids. CDR1 is MNHNS, CDR2 SASEGT, per germline. As for this clone: Antigen unknown.

Sequencing used immunoSEQ multiplex PCR; TCRdb keeps in-frame clones, though not all of them. The sample holds tens of thousands of clones, around 80% seen once. The chain carries TRBV6-1 and TRBJ2-4, with D possibly being TRBD2 (5 bases). Material: CD4+ or CD8+ T cells sorted from blood, obtained in a trial of the OX40 agonist ivuxolimab. This clonotype was obtained from an adult with an advanced solid tumor such as melanoma, head and neck, liver or kidney cancer. CDR3 amino acids: CASSETGKPLNIQYF. CDR3 bases: TGTGCCAGCAGTGAGACGGGGAAACCCTTAAACATTCAGTACTTC.